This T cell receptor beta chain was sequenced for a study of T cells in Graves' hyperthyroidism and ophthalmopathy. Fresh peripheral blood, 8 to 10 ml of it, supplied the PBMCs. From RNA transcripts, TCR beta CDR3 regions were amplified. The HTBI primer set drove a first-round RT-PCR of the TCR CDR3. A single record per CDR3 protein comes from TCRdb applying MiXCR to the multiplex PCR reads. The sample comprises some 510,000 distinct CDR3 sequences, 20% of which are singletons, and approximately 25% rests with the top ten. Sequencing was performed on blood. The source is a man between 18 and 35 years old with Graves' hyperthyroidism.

The CDR3 spells CASSNRETGELFF. DNA for the CDR3: TGTGCCAGCAGTAACAGGGAAACCGGGGAGCTGTTTTTT. The rearrangement links TRBV12-3 or TRBV12-4 to TRBJ2-2; D is possibly TRBD1 (6 bases). V lost 5 bases and J 5 bases, leaving 9 bases between the germline ends. The CDR3 runs to 13 residues.